This T cell receptor beta chain is drawn from a study of shared clonotypes between healthy human individuals. The wider study: There were three CD4 naive, three CD4 memory, two CD8 naive and one CD8 memory plates per donor. Study-wide points: Larger estimated richness was generally seen in naive subsets than in memory subsets. Compared with clonotypes that all four donors shared, non-shared clonotypes had lower generation probabilities.

Notes on this clone: Its antigen is undetermined.

The authors loaded 200 ng DNA, tens of thousands of T cell genomes, into sorted-subset replicate PCRs. Sequenced by immunoSEQ multiplex PCR; TCRdb stores in-frame clones only, minus some. The table includes around 690,000 clones, roughly 87% detected once. There are 13 residues in the CDR3. Germline CDR1 and CDR2: MDHEN and SYDVKM. The V end lost 5 bases, the J end lost 2 bases, and 9 bases lay between the germline ends. The sequence came from a young man in good health. Some clones in this sample may be carry-over from other donors' samples. Sequencing input: memory CD8+ T cells from PBMCs. The subset was: CD45RO+ cells pooled with CCR7-negative TemRA cells. V gene TRBV28 combines with J gene TRBJ1-2; no clear D gene. CDR3 protein: CASSMSGNYGYTF. Here the CDR3 DNA reads TGTGCCAGCAGTATGTCGGGGAACTATGGCTACACCTTC.